The T cell receptor beta chain under discussion was sequenced for a study of T cell responses to AZD1222 COVID-19 vaccine. General observations from the study: The peak T cell response came first, and repertoires were sampled only after it. Recipients of two AZD1222 doses showed rising Spike-specific TCR breadth and depth.

Worth noting for this clone: Its antigen is not known.

Clones were read by immunoSEQ multiplex PCR, and TCRdb kept only the in-frame ones, dropping some. The sample contains some 110,000 clones, roughly four fifths of which appear only once. The receptor was derived from an adult in good health. The sequences come from peripheral blood, collected on day 0 of AZD1222 vaccination.

DNA for the CDR3: TGTGCCAGCAGCCAAAACAGCGGGAGCCTAAGGGAGCAGTACTTC. Protein product: CASSQNSGSLREQYF. The chain recombines TRBV7-2 with TRBJ2-7, with 8 bases aligning to TRBD2. After removal of 5 bases from V and 7 bases from J, the junction contained 13 bases not matched to a gene. The CDR3 has 15 amino acids. The germline V gene has CDR1 SGHTA and CDR2 FQGNSA. Using reference TRBV7-2 and TRBJ2-7 for the parts outside the CDR3, the full variable domain is GAGVSQSPSNKVTEKGKDVELRCDPISGHTALYWYRQSLGQGLEFLIYFQGNSAPDKSGLPSDRFSAERTGGSVSTLTIQRTQQEDSAVYLCASSQNSGSLREQYFGPGTRLTVT.